The 8 T cell receptor beta chains presented below share a single source sample, sequenced in a study of blood T cells in healthy people across ages. A second about 6 to 12 cycle PCR used barcoded and J-beta primers. TCRdb re-called the 5' RACE reads through MiXCR, storing one row per CDR3 protein. Here the sample spans 1.5 million to 2 million distinct CDR3 sequences, roughly 32% being singletons. The sample taken for sequencing was blood. Every receptor here comes from a woman in her 30s in good health.

The genes are TRBV4-1 and TRBJ1-1; D is unclear. CDR3 length: 16 amino acids. Germline V CDR1 and CDR2: MGHRA, YSYEKL. With 1 base removed from V and 4 bases from J, the gap between germline ends came to 16 bases. The CDR3 region is CASSQGPAPGVTEAFF. For the CDR3, the DNA is TGCGCCAGCAGCCAAGGTCCCGCCCCAGGTGTCACTGAAGCTTTCTTT.

This chain links TRBV2 with TRBJ2-1; D is ambiguous. V lost 4 bases, J lost 8 bases, and 12 bases lay in between. This CDR3 comprises 13 residues. Looked up from germline, CDR1 is SNHLY and CDR2 is FYNNEI. CDR3 bases: TGTGCCAGCAGTGGCTCCTGGCTGGATGAGCAGTTCTTC. It specifies CASSGSWLDEQFF.

In its sample, this clonotype was seen a few times. The rearrangement joins TRBV9 to TRBJ2-5, with 9 nucleotides matching TRBD2. This CDR3 region has 15 residues. CDR1 and CDR2 from the germline V gene are SGDLS and YYNGEE. J was trimmed by 5 bases and V by 4 bases; bases with no gene match: 9. The CDR3 protein is CASSKTSGWEETQYF. CDR3 bases: TGTGCCAGCAGCAAGACTAGCGGTTGGGAGGAGACCCAGTACTTC.

The chain couples TRBV9 to TRBJ2-7, with D maybe TRBD1 (5 bases). The CDR3 length is 15 residues. Looked up from germline, CDR1 is SGDLS and CDR2 is YYNGEE. V dropped 4 bases and J dropped 2 bases, with 16 bases sitting between them. The DNA for the CDR3 is TGTGCCAGCAGCCCCAACGGCAGGGCTACCTACGAGCAGTACTTC. Amino acid sequence: CASSPNGRATYEQYF.

Turning to this clonotype: Relative to the germline gene, one junction end is altered; a read error may explain this. V gene TRBV4-1 combines with J gene TRBJ2-1; D perhaps matches TRBD2 (6 bases). From germline, CDR1 is MGHRA and CDR2 YSYEKL. This CDR3 spans 17 amino acids. DNA for the CDR3: TGCGCCAGCAGCCAGGGGGGTCCCGAAGCCATATACAGTGAGCAGTTCTTC. Encoded protein: CASSQGGPEAIYSEQFF.

About this clonotype itself: A read error may account for a junction end that differs from germline. The J gene is TRBJ2-2, the V gene TRBV5-5; no definite D call. Germline V gives CDR1 SGHKS, CDR2 YYEKEE (reference sequence). This CDR3 spans 12 amino acids. Written as DNA, the CDR3 is TGTGCCAGCAGCTTGAACACCTGGGAGCTGTTTTTT. This encodes CASSLNTWELFF.

The rearrangement joins TRBV2 to TRBJ1-2; 10 positions agree with TRBD1. J gave up 6 bases and V 6 bases, and 7 bases lay outside the gene matches. Per the germline V gene, CDR1 is SNHLY and CDR2 is FYNNEI. This CDR3 has 14 residues. The CDR3 DNA reads as TGTGCCAGCAGGCGAGGACAGGGGGATAATGGCTACACCTTC. This encodes CASRRGQGDNGYTF.

The V call is TRBV6-4, the J call TRBJ2-1; 7 positions agree with TRBD1. With V trimmed by 2 bases and J by 6 bases, 7 bases remained unmatched. The CDR3 runs to 15 residues. Germline values: CDR1 MRHNA, CDR2 SNTAGT. CDR3 region: CASSDPGTDPNEQFF. The DNA for the CDR3 is TGTGCCAGCAGTGACCCCGGGACAGACCCCAATGAGCAGTTCTTC.